Each of the 8 T cell receptor beta chains below was sequenced from the same sample in a study of CXCR3-negative and CXCR3-positive naive CD8 T cells (dated by TCRdb to the late 2010s). The data were produced on a NextSeq 550. The Human TCR Profiling Kit (MiLaboratory) was used to make UMI-labeled 5' RACE TRB cDNA libraries. Through TCRdb reprocessing, the reads give one entry per CDR3 protein sequence; DNA is omitted. This sample's table contains about 40,000 distinct CDR3 sequences. More than 7% of the sample is held by the ten biggest clonotypes. The sequenced material came from memory CD8+ T cells from blood. Taken with the paper, the label for cell subset or site translates to: conventional CD8+ memory T cells (TMEM), sorted as controls. Source of these receptors: a human donor in good health. Some clones in this sample may be carry-over from other donors' samples.

This sequence joins TRBV2 and TRBJ2-5; lacking DNA, the TRBD2 call made by TCRdb goes unchecked. The CDR3 has 13 amino acids. The germline V gene encodes CDR1 SNHLY and CDR2 FYNNEI. CDR3 sequence reads: CAMAGGVSQTQYF.

The chain is built from TRBV20-1 and TRBJ1-1; TCRdb calls TRBD1, which cannot be checked without DNA. This CDR3 has 12 residues. Germline V gives CDR1 DFQATT, CDR2 SNEGSKA (reference sequence). This CDR3 reads CSASARAFEAFF.

The chain couples TRBV9 to TRBJ2-7; lacking DNA, the TRBD2 call made by TCRdb goes unchecked. The CDR3 consists of 15 residues. Germline V gene sequence: CDR1 SGDLS, CDR2 YYNGEE. CDR3 sequence reads: CASSVERGFPYEQYF.

This clonotype counts as medium-sized (0.01 to 0.1%) by frequency. The CDR3: CASSLVAGAYTDTQYF. The chain joins TRBV7-2 to TRBJ2-3; the TRBD1 assignment by TCRdb is unverifiable without DNA. CDR3 length: 16 residues. Germline CDR1 and CDR2: SGHTA and FQGNSA.

The gene calls are TRBV7-8 and TRBJ2-1. Germline CDR1 SGHVS, CDR2 FQNEAQ. This CDR3 spans 16 amino acids. CDR3 in amino acids: CASSTTRFPGYNEQFF.

The chain combines TRBV10-3 with TRBJ2-1; TCRdb returns TRBD1, unconfirmable since there is no DNA. The CDR3 contains 14 residues. Germline CDR1 ENHRY, CDR2 SYGVKD. The CDR3 here is CAISTGGRYNEQFF.

The rearrangement links TRBV7-9 to TRBJ2-3. The CDR3 is 13 amino acids. CDR1 SEHNR and CDR2 FQNEAQ come from the germline V gene (reference sequence). CDR3 protein: CASSLASGDTQYF. Complete variable domain (other parts from reference TRBV7-9 and TRBJ2-3): DTGVSQNPRHKITKRGQNVTFRCDPISEHNRLYWYRQTLGQGPEFLTYFQNEAQLEKSRLLSDRFSAERPKGSFSTLEIQRTEQGDSAMYLCASSLASGDTQYFGPGTRLTVL.

The chain links TRBV12-3 or TRBV12-4 to TRBJ2-7. CDR3 length: 12 residues. CDR3: CASSRGSYEQYF.